This TCR beta chain comes out of a study of technical replicates of blood from a few donors. The germline V and J ends were trimmed by 4 bases and 0 bases, with 7 bases remaining between them. This CDR3 has 13 residues. Germline V lookup: CDR1 SGDLS, CDR2 YYNGEE. Method: immunoSEQ multiplex PCR; TCRdb's copy keeps in-frame clones and lacks some. The sample has about 68,000 clones, 95% to 98% seen once. This chain connects TRBV9 to TRBJ1-1; TRBD1 might be the D (5 bases). Sequenced material: T cells isolated from PBMCs. The sequence was collected from a human donor in good health. CDR3: CASSLQVNTEAFF. CDR3 DNA: TGTGCCAGCAGCTTACAGGTGAACACTGAAGCTTTCTTT.